This record concerns one TCR beta chain sequence. Its antigen is unidentified. The data derive from a study of T cell repertoires in cytomegalovirus infection. Study information: Both a matching HLA type and CMV infection were indicated by public TCR beta signatures. Findings and caveats of the study: The cumulative frequency of public TCR beta families distinguished individuals who carried CMV together with the relevant HLA. The study found HLA-C-restricted CMV-specific TCR beta clonotypes dominating the ex vivo response.

The germline gives CDR1 LGHNA, CDR2 YNFKEQ. V was pared by 3 bases and J by 6 bases, with 10 bases of the junction left unmatched. The CDR3 spans 16 residues. TCRdb fed the reads into MiXCR, producing one record per CDR3 protein. The sample has about 740,000 distinct CDR3 sequences, about a third seen once. The sample was PBMCs. V and J are TRBV4-2 and TRBJ1-5; 8 bases line up with TRBD1. The receptor's source is a human donor in good health (CMV status not recorded). Some clones in this sample may be carry-over from other donors' samples. The CDR3 coding sequence is TGTGCCAGCAGCCACCTCGGACAGGGTGCGGGTCAGCCCCAGCATTTT. Translating gives CASSHLGQGAGQPQHF.